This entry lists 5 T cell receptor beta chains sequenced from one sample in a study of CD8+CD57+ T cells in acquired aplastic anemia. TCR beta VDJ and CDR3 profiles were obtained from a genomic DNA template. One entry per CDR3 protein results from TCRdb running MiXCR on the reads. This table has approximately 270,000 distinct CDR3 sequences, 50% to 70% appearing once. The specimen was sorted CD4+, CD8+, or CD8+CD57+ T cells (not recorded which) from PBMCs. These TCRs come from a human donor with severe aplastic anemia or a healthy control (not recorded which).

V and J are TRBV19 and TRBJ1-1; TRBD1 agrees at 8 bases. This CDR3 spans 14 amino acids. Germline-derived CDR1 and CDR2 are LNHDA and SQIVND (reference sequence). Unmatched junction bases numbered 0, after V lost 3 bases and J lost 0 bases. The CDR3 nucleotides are TGTGCCAGTAGTATGGACAGGGTGAACACTGAAGCTTTCTTT. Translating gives CASSMDRVNTEAFF.

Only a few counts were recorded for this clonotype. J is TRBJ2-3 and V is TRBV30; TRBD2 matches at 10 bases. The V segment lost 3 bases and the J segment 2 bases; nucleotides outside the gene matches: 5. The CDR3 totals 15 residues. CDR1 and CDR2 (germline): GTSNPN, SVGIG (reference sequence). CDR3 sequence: CAWRSSGGPTDTQYF. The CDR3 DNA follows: TGTGCCTGGAGGTCTAGCGGGGGACCCACAGATACGCAGTATTTT.

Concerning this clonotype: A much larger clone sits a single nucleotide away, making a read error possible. The CDR3 reads CASRYFPYAGELFF. The DNA of the CDR3 is TGTGCCAGCAGATATTTCCCTTACGCCGGGGAGCTGTTTTTT. The genes are TRBV12-3 or TRBV12-4 and TRBJ2-2, with D unclear. Trimming left V 6 bases short and J 6 bases short, with 14 bases between. This CDR3 spans 14 amino acids.

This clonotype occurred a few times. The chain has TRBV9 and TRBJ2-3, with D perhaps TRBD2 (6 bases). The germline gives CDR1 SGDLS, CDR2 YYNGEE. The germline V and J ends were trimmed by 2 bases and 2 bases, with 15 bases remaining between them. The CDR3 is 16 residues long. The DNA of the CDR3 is TGTGCCAGCAGCGTCGCGAGGACGGGGGACACAGATACGCAGTATTTT. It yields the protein CASSVARTGDTDTQYF.

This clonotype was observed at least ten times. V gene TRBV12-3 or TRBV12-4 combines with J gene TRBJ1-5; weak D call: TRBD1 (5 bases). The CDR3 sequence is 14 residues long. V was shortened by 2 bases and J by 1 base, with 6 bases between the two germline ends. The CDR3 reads CASSLKGSNQPQHF. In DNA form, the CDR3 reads TGTGCCAGCAGTTTAAAGGGGAGCAATCAGCCCCAGCATTTT.